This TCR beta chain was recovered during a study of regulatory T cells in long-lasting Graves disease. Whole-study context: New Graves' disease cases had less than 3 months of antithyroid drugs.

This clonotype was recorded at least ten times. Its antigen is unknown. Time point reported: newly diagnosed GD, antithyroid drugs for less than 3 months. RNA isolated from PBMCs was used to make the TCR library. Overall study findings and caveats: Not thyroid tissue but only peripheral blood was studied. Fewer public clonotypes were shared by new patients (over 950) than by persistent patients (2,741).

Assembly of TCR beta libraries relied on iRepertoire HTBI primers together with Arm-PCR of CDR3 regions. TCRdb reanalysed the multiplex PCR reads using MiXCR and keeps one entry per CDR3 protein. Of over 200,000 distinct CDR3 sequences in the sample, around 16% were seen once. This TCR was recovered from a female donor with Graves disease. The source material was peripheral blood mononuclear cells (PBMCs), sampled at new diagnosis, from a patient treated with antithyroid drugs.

CDR3 DNA sequence: TGCAGTGCTGATGGACGCCTTCGGGAGACCCAGTACTTC. As protein: CSADGRLRETQYF. This chain links TRBV20-1 with TRBJ2-5; no reliable D call. In germline, CDR1 is DFQATT, CDR2 SNEGSKA (reference sequence). The CDR3 sequence is 13 residues long. The ends were cut back, 5 bases at V and 5 bases at J, with 15 bases in the middle.